This TCR beta chain was retrieved from a study of cytomegalovirus exposure and HLA in healthy donors. Assay: immunoSEQ multiplex PCR; the TCRdb copy retains only in-frame clones and omits some. This table has some 140,000 clones, approximately 87% appearing once. There are 15 residues in the CDR3. Germline loops: CDR1 SGHTA, CDR2 FQGNSA. With 8 bases clipped from V and 1 base from J, the junction kept 8 bases outside the gene matches. This chain links TRBV7-2 with TRBJ2-1, with 7 bases matching TRBD2. The source of this sequence is a young man in good health and CMV-seronegative. Sample: PBMCs. The CDR3 here is CASGGGVGSYNEQFF. The CDR3 DNA follows: TGTGCCAGCGGGGGAGGGGTAGGGTCCTACAATGAGCAGTTCTTC.